This T cell receptor beta chain is from a study of blood T cell repertoires in COVID-19. Study at large: Samples came from the United States, Italy and Spain, spanning acute and convalescent COVID-19. PBMCs, B-cell-depleted T cells, or T cells were the source of the cDNA or gDNA that made up the material.

Original methodology: Reference gene primer amplification yielded estimated nucleated cell counts. TCRdb's copy holds only in-frame clones and misses some; the assay was immunoSEQ multiplex PCR. Clonal size and the V and J genes are those of that table, whereas D and trimming came from the DNA. The profile shows under 250,000 clones, 83% of them singletons. The CDR3 loop spans 16 amino acids. Germline CDR1 and CDR2: LNHNV and YYDKDF (reference sequence). V lost 3 bases and J lost 3, with 17 bases in between. There are a few counts of this clone. This sequence originates from a middle-aged woman with active or convalescent COVID-19. Source material: peripheral blood. The V and J genes are TRBV15 and TRBJ2-5; D perhaps matches TRBD2 (6 bases). The CDR3 reads CATSSRGTPEEETQYF. Written as DNA, the CDR3 is TGTGCCACCAGCAGCCGGGGGACCCCGGAAGAAGAGACCCAGTACTTC. Looking up the rest from reference TRBV15 and TRBJ2-5 gives the full variable domain: DAMVIQNPRYQVTQFGKPVTLSCSQTLNHNVMYWYQQKSSQAPKLLFHYYDKDFNNEADTPDNFQSRRPNTSFCFLDIRSPGLGDTAMYLCATSSRGTPEEETQYFGPGTRLLVL.